Below, 14 T cell receptor beta chains from the same sample are listed, as sequenced in a study of cytomegalovirus exposure and HLA in healthy donors. PCR was performed using 60 Vbeta and 13 Jbeta primers. Data came from immunoSEQ multiplex PCR; TCRdb stores just in-frame clones and leaves some out. There are about 130,000 clones in the sample; more than 75% occur only once, and around 4% lies in the top ten. The specimen was PBMCs. The receptors were sampled from a man between 35 and 55 years old in good health and CMV-seronegative.

The V call is TRBV28, the J call TRBJ2-2; tentative D call: TRBD2 (6 bases). This CDR3 has 15 residues. Germline V gene lookup returns CDR1 MDHEN and CDR2 SYDVKM. Between the trimmed V and J ends, which lost 2 bases and 2 bases, there was a span of 9 bases. The CDR3 region is CASSLGGANTGELFF. The CDR3 DNA reads TGTGCCAGCAGTTTAGGCGGGGCCAACACCGGGGAGCTGTTTTTT.

The genes are TRBV4-1 and TRBJ1-3, with TRBD1 as a possible D gene (5 bases). The germline V and J ends were trimmed by 1 base and 1 base, with 11 bases remaining between them. This CDR3 spans 16 amino acids. The germline CDR1 and CDR2 sequences are MGHRA and YSYEKL. The CDR3 region has the DNA TGCGCCAGCAGCCAAGCCGTCAGGGCGTCTGGAAACACCATATATTTT. Protein sequence: CASSQAVRASGNTIYF.

The genes are TRBV4-3 and TRBJ1-2; D remains unclear. CDR3 length equals 15 residues. The germline V and J ends were trimmed by 0 bases and 3 bases, with 11 bases remaining between them. The germline V gene encodes CDR1 LGHNA and CDR2 YSLEER. The CDR3 coding sequence is TGCGCCAGCAGCCAAGAAGCCGTATCCCACTATGGCTACACCTTC. This sequence encodes CASSQEAVSHYGYTF.

The chain combines TRBV2 with TRBJ2-7; weak D call: TRBD1 (5 bases). Germline CDR1 and CDR2: SNHLY and FYNNEI. The length of the CDR3 is 13 residues. V was cut by 3 bases and J by 9 bases, with 15 bases left in between. The CDR3 DNA follows: TGTGCCAGCAGTGAGTTGGACCAGGGATGGCAGTACTTC. It is translated as CASSELDQGWQYF.

This chain links TRBV27 with TRBJ2-1, with a tentative D call TRBD2 (5 bases). The CDR3 spans 16 residues. Germline lookup yields CDR1 MNHEY and CDR2 SMNVEV (reference sequence). Trimming stripped 8 bases from V and 0 bases from J, with 17 bases between. This CDR3 is CASGYNGETSYNEQFF. The CDR3 DNA reads as TGTGCCAGCGGGTACAACGGGGAGACCTCCTACAATGAGCAGTTCTTC.

As regards this clone: Germline and junction disagree at one end, which may indicate a read error. Other DNA sequences in the sample encode the same CDR3. The chain has TRBV2 and TRBJ2-3; D might be TRBD2 (6 bases). The CDR3 contains 16 residues. Germline V gene lookup returns CDR1 SNHLY and CDR2 FYNNEI. The CDR3 DNA reads TGTGCCAGTAGTGAAGCTGTAGCGGCTCGGGGAGATACGCAGTATTTT. It is translated as CASSEAVAARGDTQYF. Filled out from reference TRBV2 and TRBJ2-3, the complete variable domain reads EPEVTQTPSHQVTQMGQEVILRCVPISNHLYFYWYRQILGQKVEFLVSFYNNEISEKSEIFDDQFSVERPDGSNFTLKIRSTKLEDSAMYFCASSEAVAARGDTQYFGPGTRLTVL.

This rearrangement joins TRBV27 to TRBJ1-5; a possible D gene is TRBD1 (5 bases). Germline V gene lookup returns CDR1 MNHEY and CDR2 SMNVEV (reference sequence). Between the trimmed V and J ends, which lost 3 bases and 0 bases, there was a span of 6 bases. CDR3 length: 14 amino acids. The CDR3 nucleotides are TGTGCCAGCAGTTTCGGGGGTAGCAATCAGCCCCAGCATTTT. Amino acid sequence: CASSFGGSNQPQHF.

The chain recombines TRBV5-1 with TRBJ2-5, with 8 bases fitting TRBD2. The germline V gene encodes CDR1 SGHRS and CDR2 YFSETQ. V trimming: 3 bases; J trimming: 4 bases; junction bases outside the gene matches: 17. This CDR3 contains 18 residues. The CDR3 DNA is TGCGCCAGCAGCTCAGAAACGGGGGGGCACTATGTGGGAGAGACCCAGTACTTC. It encodes CASSSETGGHYVGETQYF.

This clone was counted between two and nine times. The V and J genes are TRBV6-5 and TRBJ2-3, with D hard to call. CDR1 MNHEY and CDR2 SVGAGI come from the germline V gene. V dropped 0 bases and J dropped 2 bases, with 9 bases sitting between them. The CDR3 runs 15 residues. The CDR3 nucleotides read TGTGCCAGCAGTTACTCGCCTACCAACACAGATACGCAGTATTTT. This gives the protein CASSYSPTNTDTQYF.

V and J are TRBV6-5 and TRBJ1-5; 9 bases fit TRBD1. Germline V gives CDR1 MNHEY, CDR2 SVGAGI. The J segment lost 5 bases and the V segment lost 0 bases, leaving 2 bases of the junction unmatched. The CDR3 covers 15 residues. The CDR3 nucleotides are TGTGCCAGCAGTTACTCTGGGACAGGGTATCAGCCCCAGCATTTT. Translation gives CASSYSGTGYQPQHF.

Written as DNA, the CDR3 is TGTGCCAGCAGTGAAGGTGCGGCCTACCTGTTCGATACGCAGTATTTT. It codes for CASSEGAAYLFDTQYF. The chain has TRBV6-1 and TRBJ2-3; no clear D. The CDR3 extends over 16 amino acids. V lost 1 base and J 6 bases, leaving 17 bases between the germline ends. CDR1 and CDR2 (germline): MNHNS, SASEGT.

The chain couples TRBV4-3 to TRBJ2-7, with no clear D. V was trimmed by 1 base and J by 2 bases, leaving 9 bases between them. CDR1 and CDR2 from the germline V gene are LGHNA and YSLEER. The CDR3 is 14 residues long. This CDR3 is CASSQGHLPYEQYF. The DNA for the CDR3 is TGCGCCAGCAGCCAAGGACACCTCCCCTACGAGCAGTACTTC.

This clone was seen only a few times. Written as DNA, the CDR3 is TGTGCCAGCGGGGGGAGGACAGGCCACCCCTACGAGCAGTACTTC. This translates into CASGGRTGHPYEQYF. This sequence joins TRBV6-1 and TRBJ2-7; a weak D match, TRBD1 (7 bases). The CDR3 length is 15 residues. V was shortened by 8 bases and J by 2 bases, with 19 bases between the two germline ends. Germline V gene data show CDR1 as MNHNS and CDR2 as SASEGT.

This chain joins TRBV6-5 and TRBJ2-3; D perhaps matches TRBD2 (6 bases). With 2 bases removed from V and 6 bases from J, the gap between germline ends came to 6 bases. This CDR3 has 12 residues. Per germline, CDR1 MNHEY and CDR2 SVGAGI. The CDR3 here is CASSYGTDTQYF. Here the CDR3 DNA reads TGTGCCAGCAGTTACGGGACTGATACGCAGTATTTT.